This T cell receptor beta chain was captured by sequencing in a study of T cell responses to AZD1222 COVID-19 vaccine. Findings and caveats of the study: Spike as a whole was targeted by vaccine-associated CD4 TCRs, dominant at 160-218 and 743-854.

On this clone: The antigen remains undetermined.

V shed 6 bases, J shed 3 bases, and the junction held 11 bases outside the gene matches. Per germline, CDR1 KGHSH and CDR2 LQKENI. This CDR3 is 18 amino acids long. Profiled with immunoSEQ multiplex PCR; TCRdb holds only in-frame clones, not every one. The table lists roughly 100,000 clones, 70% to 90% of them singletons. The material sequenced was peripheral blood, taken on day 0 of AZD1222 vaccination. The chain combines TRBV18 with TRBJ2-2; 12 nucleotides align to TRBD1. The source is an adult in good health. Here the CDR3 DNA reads TGTGCCAGCTCTACGGGACAGGGGGCGTCTTTGGACACCGGGGAGCTGTTTTTT. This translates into CASSTGQGASLDTGELFF.